This record looks at one TCR beta chain sequence and its context. Its antigen is as yet unknown. These data belong to a study of shared clonotypes between healthy human individuals. Across the study: A couple of women and a few men aged 18 to 49 made up the donors.

Profiled with immunoSEQ multiplex PCR; TCRdb holds only in-frame clones, not every one. In the table there are 980,000 or so clones, about 80% of which are singletons. Whole-study findings and limits: Naive CD4 clonotypes were shared across a handful of donors at around 5%.

V lost 6 bases and J 2 bases, leaving 5 bases between the germline ends. CDR1 is SGHNT and CDR2 is YENEEA in the germline V gene. The CDR3 length is 13 residues. The rearrangement uses TRBV11-3 and TRBJ2-6; no reliable D call. This clonotype was sampled from a man aged 18 to 29 in good health. The sample consisted of memory CD4+ T cells sorted from blood. Subset indicated: CD45RA-negative fraction. In DNA form, the CDR3 reads TGTGCCAGCAGTAAGACTGGGGCCAACGTCCTGACTTTC. Protein product: CASSKTGANVLTF.